Listed below are T cell receptor beta chains from one sample, sequenced in a study of blood T cell repertoires in COVID-19. Profiling relied on immunoSEQ multiplex PCR, and the TCRdb table lists in-frame clones only, not all of them. The sample lists some 400,000 clones, approximately 80% seen once, with under 1.2% in the top ten. Sequencing used peripheral blood. These receptors were collected from a human donor with acute or convalescent COVID-19. The donor label of this sample is uncertain. The CDR3 runs from the conserved cysteine through the conserved F or W. A D gene is named only where the DNA matches it firmly. Some rows mark clone size as missing; the rest say once, few, many or name a class of expanded clone.

V	J	D	size	DNA	CDR3
TRBV6-6	TRBJ2-1	-	-	TGTGCCAGCAGGTCAGACAGGAGCAATGAGCAGTTCTTC	CASRSDRSNEQFF
TRBV2	TRBJ2-3	-	-	TGTGCCAGCAGTGAGCAGGGCCCAGATACGCAGTATTTT	CASSEQGPDTQYF
TRBV5-1	TRBJ1-6	TRBD1	-	TGCGCCAGCAGCCTGGGACAGGCTAATTCACCCCTCCACTTT	CASSLGQANSPLHF
TRBV19	TRBJ2-1	-	few	TGTGCCAGCGGGTGGATTGAGCAGTTCTTC	CASGWIEQFF
TRBV28	TRBJ1-1	TRBD1	-	TGTGCCAGCATTCCCGGGACAGACACTGAAGCTTTCTTT	CASIPGTDTEAFF
TRBV27	TRBJ2-7	-	-	TGTGCCAGCAGTCTAATCCCCAACAGAGTTCAGTACTTC	CASSLIPNRVQYF
TRBV27	TRBJ1-2	-	-	TGTGCCAGCAGTTTATCGAGTCAAACCCCCGAGGGCTACACCTTC	CASSLSSQTPEGYTF
TRBV28	TRBJ1-4	-	-	TGTGCCAGTATCCGGGGAACTAATGAAAAACTGTTTTTT	CASIRGTNEKLFF
TRBV29-1	TRBJ2-1	TRBD1	-	TGCAGCCTTCAGATGGGGACAGGGAATTACAATGAGCAGTTCTTC	CSLQMGTGNYNEQFF
TRBV5-4	TRBJ2-7	-	-	TGTGCCAGCAGCTTGGGAGGTTTGGAGCAGTACTTC	CASSLGGLEQYF
TRBV5-4	TRBJ2-5	TRBD2	-	TGTGCCAGCAGCCCACGGGGGGGCCATGGGACCCAGTACTTC	CASSPRGGHGTQYF
TRBV5-1	TRBJ2-3	-	-	TGCGCCAGCAGCTTCACTAGTTCAGATACGCAGTATTTT	CASSFTSSDTQYF
TRBV5-1	TRBJ2-7	TRBD1	-	TGCGCCAGCAGCTTCGGGACAGTCTACGAGCAGTACTTC	CASSFGTVYEQYF
TRBV19	TRBJ1-1	-	once	TGTGCCAGTTCCGAGGCATTGGTTCCTGAAGCTTTCTTT	CASSEALVPEAFF
TRBV7-2	TRBJ1-4	-	-	TGTGCCAGCAGCTTGGGACATCCGGGAAAACTGTTTTTT	CASSLGHPGKLFF
TRBV11-2	TRBJ2-2	TRBD1	-	TGTGCCAGCAGTTGGACAGGGGAGGTCGGGGAGCTGTTTTTT	CASSWTGEVGELFF
TRBV6-2/TRBV6-3	TRBJ2-7	-	-	TGTGCCAGCAGTTACTCCCGAGGTCACGCAGACGAGCAGTACTTC	CASSYSRGHADEQYF
TRBV5-6	TRBJ2-5	TRBD1	-	TGTGCCAGCAGGACAGGGGGGCTGGAGACCCAGTACTTC	CASRTGGLETQYF